This note documents a single T cell receptor (beta chain) sequence. Its antigen is undetermined. This specimen belongs to a study of shared clonotypes between healthy human individuals. General study findings and limits: Represented genetic and exposure-history diversity was restricted by having few donors.

Genomic DNA of every subset was divided equally among multiple immunoSEQ plates. Generated by immunoSEQ multiplex PCR, the TCRdb table keeps only in-frame clones and is missing some. There are millions of clones in the sample; around 94% occur only once, and around 0.14% lies in the top ten. Per the germline V gene, CDR1 is SGHDT and CDR2 is YYEEEE. The CDR3 consists of 15 residues. Trimming took 0 bases from V and 5 from J, leaving 14 bases between them. The sample taken for sequencing was naive CD4+ T cells sorted from blood. The sample's subset: CD45RA+ positively selected. The V gene is TRBV5-6, the J gene TRBJ2-5, with a tentative D call TRBD1 (6 bases). This TCR was recovered from a man aged 18 to 29 in good health. CDR3 region: CASSLGQARGETQYF. In DNA form, the CDR3 reads TGTGCCAGCAGCTTGGGACAGGCAAGAGGGGAGACCCAGTACTTC.